This record covers a single T cell receptor beta chain. The CDR3 runs 16 residues. Trimming cost V 4 bases and J 2 bases; bases outside gene matches: 10. Per the germline V gene, CDR1 is SGDLS and CDR2 is YYNGEE. This sample is part of a study of blood T cell repertoires in COVID-19. Study-wide background: The origin of the acute and convalescent COVID-19 samples was the United States, Italy and Spain. The analysed material was cDNA or gDNA that came from T cells, B-cell-depleted T cells, or PBMCs.

In the source study's methods: Amplifying reference gene primers gave estimates of nucleated cell counts. The protocol was immunoSEQ multiplex PCR, while the TCRdb copy is restricted to in-frame clones and leaves out a portion. That table supplies the V and J calls and clone size; D and trimming were determined from the DNA. The table lists 40,000 to 60,000 clones, about nine tenths of them singletons. Material: peripheral blood. This sequence was found in a human donor in a cohort sampled during active COVID-19. This rearrangement joins TRBV9 to TRBJ1-2; 8 bases are a match to TRBD1. This CDR3 is CASSPSPGQVNYGYTF. The CDR3 nucleotides read TGTGCCAGCAGCCCATCGCCGGGACAGGTCAACTATGGCTACACCTTC.